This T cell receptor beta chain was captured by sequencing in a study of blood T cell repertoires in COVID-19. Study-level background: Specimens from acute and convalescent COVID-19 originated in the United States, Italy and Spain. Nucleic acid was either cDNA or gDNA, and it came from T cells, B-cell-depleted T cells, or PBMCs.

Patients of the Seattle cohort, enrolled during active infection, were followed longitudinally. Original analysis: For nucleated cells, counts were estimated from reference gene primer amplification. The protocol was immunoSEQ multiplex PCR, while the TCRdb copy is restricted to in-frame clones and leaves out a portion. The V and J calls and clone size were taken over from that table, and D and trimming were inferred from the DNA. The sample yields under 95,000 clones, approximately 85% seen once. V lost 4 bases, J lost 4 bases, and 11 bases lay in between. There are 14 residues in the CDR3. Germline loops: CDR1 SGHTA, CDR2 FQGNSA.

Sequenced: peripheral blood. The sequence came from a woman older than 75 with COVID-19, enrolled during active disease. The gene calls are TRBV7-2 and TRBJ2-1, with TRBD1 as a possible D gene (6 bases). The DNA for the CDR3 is TGTGCCAGCAGCTCACAGGGTTCGTACAATGAGCAGTTCTTC. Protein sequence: CASSSQGSYNEQFF.